This record looks at one TCR beta chain sequence and its context. Antigen specificity is unknown. A much larger clone differs by one base, so this may be a read error. This record belongs to a study of regulatory T cells in long-lasting Graves disease. Deletions cut 4 bases from V and 2 bases from J, with 14 bases between. Germline CDR1 MNHEY, CDR2 SMNVEV (reference sequence). This CDR3 comprises 15 residues. Both iRepertoire HTBI primers and Arm-PCR of CDR3 regions were used to build the TCR beta libraries. In TCRdb, the multiplex PCR reads were re-called with MiXCR into one record per CDR3 protein. Found here are about 620,000 distinct CDR3 sequences, about 15% of them singletons; the top ten hold under 20%. General study results and limits: Persistent disease was associated with favored TRBV28 usage and with favored use of TRBJ1-2 and TRBJ2-5.

Specified time point: newly diagnosed GD, antithyroid drugs for less than 3 months. TCR sequences were obtained from RNA taken from PBMCs. Separately, the same data were catalogued under a study of T cells in Graves' hyperthyroidism and ophthalmopathy.

The receptor's source is a young woman with Graves disease. The gene calls are TRBV27 and TRBJ1-2; D remains ambiguous. The sample consisted of peripheral blood mononuclear cells (PBMCs), taken at new diagnosis, from a patient treated with antithyroid drugs. The CDR3: CASSYRDLGNYGYTF. The CDR3 DNA reads as TGTGCCAGCAGTTACCGGGATCTGGGAAACTATGGCTACACCTTC.